The source of this T cell receptor (beta chain) is a study of identical twins. A single record per CDR3 protein comes from TCRdb applying MiXCR to the 5' RACE reads. In the table there are about 570,000 distinct CDR3 sequences, 7.5% to 10% of which are singletons. Germline loops: CDR1 SGHRS, CDR2 YFSETQ. CDR3 length: 14 amino acids. V gave up 5 bases and J gave up 5 bases; unmatched junction bases: 7. These data also formed part of another study, on yellow fever vaccine responses in identical twins.

This chain joins TRBV5-1 and TRBJ2-5; 9 nucleotides match TRBD2. The TCR originated in a young woman in good health. Input material: PBMCs. The CDR3 sequence: CASRVGTSKETQYF. The DNA of the CDR3 is TGCGCCAGCAGGGTGGGGACTAGCAAGGAGACCCAGTACTTC.